A single sample gave rise to the 20 T cell receptor beta chains below, sequenced in a study of cytomegalovirus exposure and HLA in healthy donors. PCR involved 60 Vbeta and 13 Jbeta primers. Libraries were prepared by immunoSEQ multiplex PCR; TCRdb keeps only in-frame clonotypes and omits some of them. The data contain about 160,000 clones, about 80% of them singletons. Sequenced material: PBMCs. These receptors all come from a man aged 30 to 39 in good health and CMV-seronegative.

The chain employs TRBV27 and TRBJ2-7; D is possibly TRBD1 (6 bases). CDR3 length: 14 amino acids. Germline V gene sequence: CDR1 MNHEY, CDR2 SMNVEV (reference sequence). The V end was cut by 2 bases, the J end by 0 bases, with 8 bases between. CDR3 nucleotide sequence: TGTGCCAGCAGTTTAGGGGACAACTCCTACGAGCAGTACTTC. This gives the protein CASSLGDNSYEQYF.

The rearrangement joins TRBV7-3 to TRBJ1-1, with D uncertain. Germline CDR1 SGHTA, CDR2 FQGTGA. Trimming pared 5 bases from V and 7 bases from J, leaving 23 bases between. CDR3 size: 16 residues. Written as DNA, the CDR3 is TGTGCCAGCAGCCCGGTGGGCGGGTCCCAGGCAGGTGAAGCTTTCTTT. Its protein product is CASSPVGGSQAGEAFF.

The chain couples TRBV28 to TRBJ2-7; the match to TRBD2 covers 9 bases. Per germline, CDR1 MDHEN and CDR2 SYDVKM. The CDR3 loop spans 13 amino acids. Unmatched junction bases numbered 6, after V lost 7 bases and J lost 5 bases. This chain's CDR3 is CASNEGLAHEQYF. The DNA of the CDR3 is TGTGCCAGCAATGAAGGACTAGCGCACGAGCAGTACTTC. Drawing the rest from reference TRBV28 and TRBJ2-7, the complete variable domain is DVKVTQSSRYLVKRTGEKVFLECVQDMDHENMFWYRQDPGLGLRLIYFSYDVKMKEKGDIPEGYSVSREKKERFSLILESASTNQTSMYLCASNEGLAHEQYFGPGTRLTVT.

With regard to this clone: One end of the junction varies from germline; a read error may be responsible. The chain recombines TRBV6-1 with TRBJ2-7; 8 nucleotides match TRBD2. Germline V gene lookup returns CDR1 MNHNS and CDR2 SASEGT. This CDR3 region has 12 residues. The CDR3 protein is CATGGVFYEQYF. Written as DNA, the CDR3 is TGCGCCACCGGGGGGGTCTTCTACGAGCAGTACTTC.

CDR3 DNA sequence: TGTGCCAGTAGTATAGTAGGCGGGTTAGAGACCCAGTACTTC. It yields the protein CASSIVGGLETQYF. This sequence joins TRBV19 and TRBJ2-5; maybe TRBD2 (5 bases). V was cut by 1 base and J by 4 bases, with 10 bases left in between. Germline V gives CDR1 LNHDA, CDR2 SQIVND (reference sequence). The CDR3 is 14 amino acids.

The chain's CDR3 is CASSLTLRGGTQYF. CDR3 nucleotide sequence: TGTGCCAGCAGCTTAACCCTCCGGGGGGGTACGCAGTATTTT. This chain connects TRBV7-3 to TRBJ2-3; TRBD2 matches at 8 bases. From germline, CDR1 is SGHTA and CDR2 FQGTGA. V was pared by 0 bases and J by 8 bases, with 4 bases of the junction left unmatched. The CDR3 has 14 amino acids.

The chain couples TRBV27 to TRBJ2-3; TRBD2 aligns across 9 bases. Germline lookup yields CDR1 MNHEY and CDR2 SMNVEV (reference sequence). This CDR3 region has 17 residues. Trimming removed 5 bases from V and 3 bases from J; junction bases left unmatched: 12. This chain's CDR3 is CASSTSLAGLGTDTQYF. The CDR3 DNA sequence: TGTGCCAGCAGTACCTCCCTAGCGGGGCTCGGTACAGATACGCAGTATTTT.

V usage is TRBV9 and J usage is TRBJ2-1, with TRBD2 matching over 11 bases. With V trimmed by 0 bases and J by 8 bases, 4 bases remained unmatched. Looked up from germline, CDR1 is SGDLS and CDR2 is YYNGEE. The CDR3 spans 15 residues. The CDR3 nucleotides are TGTGCCAGCAGCGTAGGTAGCGGGAGGGAGTATGAGCAGTTCTTC. Translating it yields CASSVGSGREYEQFF.

The rearrangement uses TRBV25-1 and TRBJ2-7; 8 bases fit TRBD1. CDR1 MGHDK and CDR2 SYGVNS come from the germline V gene. V was clipped by 5 bases and J by 3 bases; unmatched bases: 9. The CDR3 consists of 15 residues. CDR3 amino acids: CASSLQGVGDYEQYF. CDR3 bases: TGTGCCAGCAGTCTACAGGGGGTTGGCGACTACGAGCAGTACTTC.

Only a few counts were recorded for this clone. The chain employs TRBV2 and TRBJ2-1, with D possibly being TRBD2 (5 bases). CDR3 size: 14 residues. The germline V and J ends were trimmed by 5 bases and 3 bases, with 11 bases remaining between them. Germline assignment: CDR1 SNHLY and CDR2 FYNNEI. The CDR3 coding sequence is TGTGCCAGCAGTAGTACCGGGGTCTACAATGAGCAGTTCTTC. Translating it yields CASSSTGVYNEQFF.

This chain uses TRBV27 with TRBJ2-1; TRBD2 matches 13 bases. The germline CDR1 and CDR2 sequences are MNHEY and SMNVEV (reference sequence). CDR3 size: 14 residues. V dropped 6 bases and J dropped 10; count of bases not matched to a gene: 6. The CDR3 loop reads CASSLRTSGSEQFF. CDR3 nucleotide sequence: TGTGCCAGCAGCCTCAGGACTAGCGGGAGCGAGCAGTTCTTC.

The J gene is TRBJ1-2, the V gene TRBV9, with unresolved D. Trimming took off 7 bases at V and 4 bases at J, with 17 bases between the two ends. Germline V CDR1 and CDR2: SGDLS, YYNGEE. CDR3 size: 14 residues. The CDR3 spells CASGITIRPYGYTF. The CDR3 region has the DNA TGTGCCAGCGGCATAACGATCCGCCCCTATGGCTACACCTTC. The entire variable domain, with the rest obtained from reference TRBV9 and TRBJ1-2, is as follows: DSGVTQTPKHLITATGQRVTLRCSPRSGDLSVYWYQQSLDQGLQFLIQYYNGEERAKGNILERFSAQQFPDLHSELNLSSLELGDSALYFCASGITIRPYGYTFGSGTRLTVV.

The rearrangement uses TRBV7-2 and TRBJ1-5; TRBD1 matches at 8 bases. V gave up 1 base and J gave up 9 bases; unmatched junction bases: 14. From germline, CDR1 is SGHTA and CDR2 FQGNSA. The CDR3 totals 17 residues. DNA for the CDR3: TGTGCCAGCAGCTTAGATGGGCGGGTGACAGGGGTTCGGCCCCAGCATTTT. This encodes CASSLDGRVTGVRPQHF.

The chain recombines TRBV29-1 with TRBJ2-3; D remains unclear. With 5 bases removed from V and 4 bases from J, the gap between germline ends came to 7 bases. The CDR3 runs to 11 residues. Germline V gene data show CDR1 as SQVTM and CDR2 as ANQGSEA. For the CDR3, the DNA is TGCAGCGTTACTCTACCAGATACGCAGTATTTT. Amino acids: CSVTLPDTQYF.

The genes are TRBV5-1 and TRBJ2-1; TRBD2 matches at 8 bases. With 0 bases clipped from V and 8 bases from J, the junction kept 7 bases outside the gene matches. CDR1 is SGHRS, CDR2 YFSETQ, per germline. This CDR3 is built from 15 residues. This CDR3 reads CASSLAFGGEYEQFF. For the CDR3, the DNA is TGCGCCAGCAGCTTGGCTTTCGGGGGGGAATATGAGCAGTTCTTC.

The CDR3 DNA is TGTGCCAGCAGGAACAGGGGGCCCTTTAATGAAAAACTGTTTTTT. Translation gives CASRNRGPFNEKLFF. This chain uses TRBV27 with TRBJ1-4; TRBD1 agrees at 9 bases. Losses at the gene ends were 6 bases for V and 4 bases for J; bases not matched to a gene: 6. This CDR3 region has 15 residues. CDR1 MNHEY and CDR2 SMNVEV come from the germline V gene (reference sequence). Drawing the rest from reference TRBV27 and TRBJ1-4, the complete variable domain is EAQVTQNPRYLITVTGKKLTVTCSQNMNHEYMSWYRQDPGLGLRQIYYSMNVEVTDKGDVPEGYKVSRKEKRNFPLILESPSPNQTSLYFCASRNRGPFNEKLFFGSGTQLSVL.

V and J are TRBV19 and TRBJ1-2, with D uncertain. This CDR3 region has 14 residues. Germline-derived CDR1 and CDR2 are LNHDA and SQIVND (reference sequence). V shed 5 bases and J shed 4 bases, with 14 bases lying between them. The CDR3 sequence: CASSLGPRIYGYTF. For the CDR3, the DNA is TGTGCCAGTAGTCTGGGCCCTCGCATCTATGGCTACACCTTC.

The chain recombines TRBV18 with TRBJ2-4; D may be TRBD2 (6 bases). Germline V gene sequence: CDR1 KGHSH, CDR2 LQKENI. The CDR3 length is 13 residues. Trimming cost V 3 bases and J 6 bases, with 9 bases left between them. CDR3 sequence (DNA): TGTGCCAGCTCACCTAGGCGGGGAAACATTCAGTACTTC. Its protein product is CASSPRRGNIQYF.

The chain couples TRBV5-6 to TRBJ2-2; TRBD1 might be the D (5 bases). V gave up 4 bases and J gave up 2 bases, with 21 bases separating them. CDR1 SGHDT and CDR2 YYEEEE come from the germline V gene. The CDR3 covers 18 residues. The CDR3 loop is CASSVVGHETLNTGELFF. In DNA, the CDR3 is TGTGCCAGCAGCGTGGTAGGACACGAGACCCTTAACACCGGGGAGCTGTTTTTT.

This clone was observed once. This CDR3 is CASSQEAISRTLDTGELFF. CDR3 nucleotide sequence: TGTGCCAGCAGCCAAGAAGCAATTAGCCGGACTTTAGACACCGGGGAGCTGTTTTTT. V and J are TRBV4-2 and TRBJ2-2; maybe TRBD2 (5 bases). The CDR3 runs to 19 residues. Trimming removed 0 bases from V and 3 bases from J, with 20 bases in between. Germline V gene sequence: CDR1 LGHNA, CDR2 YNFKEQ.